A single sample gave rise to the 20 T cell receptor beta chains below, sequenced in a study of T cell changes during pregnancy in multiple sclerosis. Assay used: immunoSEQ multiplex PCR; TCRdb lists only in-frame clones, some missing. This table holds 40,000 to 60,000 clones, 90% found once. Here the sequenced sample was peripheral blood, taken in the first trimester of pregnancy. The receptor set was obtained from a female donor in good health, enrolled as a control in a pregnancy study.

The V call is TRBV6-1, the J call TRBJ2-2; 10 positions match TRBD1. After removal of 5 bases from V and 1 base from J, the junction contained 1 base not matched to a gene. The CDR3 runs 15 residues. Germline CDR1 MNHNS, CDR2 SASEGT. The chain's CDR3 is CASSWTGGNTGELFF. For the CDR3, the DNA is TGTGCCAGCAGTTGGACAGGGGGGAACACCGGGGAGCTGTTTTTT.

The V and J genes are TRBV7-3 and TRBJ2-1, with 8 bases that match TRBD1. CDR3 length: 13 amino acids. Unmatched junction bases numbered 7, after V lost 8 bases and J lost 7 bases. Per germline, CDR1 SGHTA and CDR2 FQGTGA. CDR3 in DNA: TGTGCCAGCGGTCAGGGGGCGGGTAATGAGCAGTTCTTC. Amino acids: CASGQGAGNEQFF.

This clone appeared a single time. The chain is built from TRBV30 and TRBJ2-3; possibly TRBD2 for D (6 bases). The V gene lost 5 bases and the J gene lost 10 bases, with 13 bases spanning the gap. Per the germline V gene, CDR1 is GTSNPN and CDR2 is SVGIG (reference sequence). The CDR3 covers 11 residues. CDR3 amino acids: CAWSSVRAQYF. CDR3 DNA sequence: TGTGCCTGGTCTAGCGTGCGGGCGCAGTATTTT. The complete variable domain, with remaining parts taken from reference TRBV30 and TRBJ2-3, reads SQTIHQWPATLVQPVGSPLSLECTVEGTSNPNLYWYRQAAGRGLQLLFYSVGIGQISSEVPQNLSASRPQDRQFILSSKKLLLSDSGFYLCAWSSVRAQYFGPGTRLTVL.

The chain is built from TRBV29-1 and TRBJ2-3; 10 nucleotides line up with TRBD1. The CDR3 loop spans 13 amino acids. The germline V gene has CDR1 SQVTM and CDR2 ANQGSEA. J lost 4 bases, V lost 6 bases, and 4 bases had no gene match. The CDR3 loop reads CSVQTGGADTQYF. The CDR3 coding sequence is TGCAGCGTGCAGACAGGGGGCGCAGATACGCAGTATTTT.

CDR3 region: CSAHGGGAAADTQYF. The CDR3 DNA is TGCAGCGCCCATGGGGGGGGCGCAGCAGCAGATACGCAGTATTTT. The chain has TRBV29-1 and TRBJ2-3; D perhaps matches TRBD2 (7 bases). Germline CDR1 and CDR2: SQVTM and ANQGSEA. This CDR3 comprises 15 residues. Trimming took off 7 bases at V and 4 bases at J, with 21 bases between the two ends.

This chain connects TRBV6-5 to TRBJ2-1, with D perhaps TRBD2 (6 bases). Germline V gene data show CDR1 as MNHEY and CDR2 as SVGAGI. There are 14 residues in the CDR3. V lost 6 bases and J 12 bases, leaving 21 bases between the germline ends. In DNA form, the CDR3 reads TGTGCCAGCAGGTCGGGACTCCCGGGTTCAGGGCAGTTCTTC. Translating gives CASRSGLPGSGQFF.

The chain combines TRBV19 with TRBJ1-1; D possibly corresponds to TRBD1 (5 bases). This CDR3 contains 12 residues. The V gene's germline CDR1 is LNHDA and CDR2 SQIVND (reference sequence). The germline V and J ends were trimmed by 5 bases and 4 bases, with 8 bases remaining between them. The CDR3 sequence: CASSQGRTEAFF. CDR3 DNA sequence: TGTGCCAGTAGTCAGGGTCGCACTGAAGCTTTCTTT.

This clone is a singleton in its sample. The chain recombines TRBV27 with TRBJ1-6; 9 bases agree with TRBD1. The germline CDR1 and CDR2 sequences are MNHEY and SMNVEV (reference sequence). V lost 7 bases to trimming and J lost 8 bases; unmatched junction nucleotides: 12. This CDR3 has 16 residues. CDR3 nucleotides: TGTGCCAGCACCAAGCTGGGACAGGGTGCCCATTCACCCCTCCACTTT. Translated, it gives CASTKLGQGAHSPLHF.

CDR3 nucleotide sequence: TGTGCCAGCAGCGGGGGACTCCTCGGGGTGGAAAAACTGTTTTTT. Its protein product is CASSGGLLGVEKLFF. The chain uses TRBV27 and TRBJ1-4; perhaps TRBD1 as D (5 bases). Trimming stripped 6 bases from V and 8 bases from J, with 19 bases between. CDR3 length: 15 amino acids. CDR1 is MNHEY and CDR2 is SMNVEV in the germline V gene (reference sequence).

J is TRBJ1-2 and V is TRBV2, with D perhaps matching TRBD1 (6 bases). Trimming took 8 bases from V and 8 from J, leaving 9 bases between them. The CDR3 length is 10 residues. In germline, CDR1 is SNHLY, CDR2 FYNNEI. CDR3 nucleotide sequence: TGTGCCAGCCCCACAGGGGGCTACACCTTC. Translated: CASPTGGYTF.

The chain uses TRBV6-5 and TRBJ1-2, with 11 bases matching TRBD1. Trimming removed 2 bases from V and 4 bases from J; junction bases left unmatched: 6. Germline assignment: CDR1 MNHEY and CDR2 SVGAGI. CDR3 size: 16 residues. CDR3 sequence reads: CASSYVRTGGGYGYTF. CDR3 bases: TGTGCCAGCAGTTACGTCCGGACAGGGGGCGGCTATGGCTACACCTTC.

On this clone itself: At one end, the junction sequence differs from germline, possibly due to a read error. The V gene is TRBV7-7, the J gene TRBJ2-1, with a tentative D call TRBD1 (5 bases). This CDR3 is 14 amino acids long. The germline V gene has CDR1 SSHAT and CDR2 FNYEAQ (reference sequence). CDR3 in amino acids: CASSRGPQGDEQFF. The CDR3, as DNA: TGTGCTAGCAGCCGTGGTCCGCAGGGCGATGAGCAGTTCTTC.

The genes are TRBV5-8 and TRBJ2-7, with a possible D match to TRBD2 (5 bases). The length of the CDR3 is 14 residues. V was trimmed by 0 bases and J by 7 bases, leaving 14 bases between them. Looked up from germline, CDR1 is SGHTS and CDR2 is YDEGEE. CDR3: CASSLAGIIYEQYF. The CDR3 DNA sequence: TGTGCCAGCAGCTTGGCCGGGATAATCTATGAGCAGTACTTC.

The rearrangement uses TRBV16 and TRBJ2-3; D remains ambiguous. Per the germline V gene, CDR1 is KGHSY and CDR2 is FQNENV. This CDR3 comprises 15 residues. Trimming removed 4 bases from V and 0 bases from J, with 11 bases in between. CDR3: CASSPRLASTDTQYF. The CDR3 region has the DNA TGTGCCAGCAGCCCCCGACTGGCTAGCACAGATACGCAGTATTTT.

This clone occurred a few times. CDR3 nucleotide sequence: TGTGCCAGCAGTTTATTTCGAGGAGAGGGGGAACAGTTCTTC. Amino acid sequence: CASSLFRGEGEQFF. The rearrangement uses TRBV27 and TRBJ2-1, with D maybe TRBD1 (6 bases). Between the trimmed V and J ends, which lost 1 base and 13 bases, there was a span of 17 bases. Germline V gives CDR1 MNHEY, CDR2 SMNVEV (reference sequence). CDR3 size: 14 residues.

V gene TRBV23-1 combines with J gene TRBJ1-5; D is unresolved. TRBV23-1 is recorded as an ORF, its role being uncertain. V gave up 2 bases and J gave up 7 bases, with 18 bases separating them. CDR3 length: 16 residues. The CDR3 spells CASSQTDFRVRQPQHF. The CDR3 nucleotides are TGCGCCAGCAGTCAAACGGACTTTAGGGTTCGGCAGCCCCAGCATTTT.

This sequence joins TRBV5-8 and TRBJ2-5; no reliable D call. Trimming stripped 5 bases from V and 4 bases from J, with 12 bases between. The CDR3 runs to 13 residues. Germline-derived CDR1 and CDR2 are SGHTS and YDEGEE. For the CDR3, the DNA is TGTGCCAGCAGGCCGGTCTCCCGAGAGACCCAGTACTTC. This codes for CASRPVSRETQYF.

The chain employs TRBV9 and TRBJ2-2; 15 bases match TRBD2. CDR1 is SGDLS, CDR2 YYNGEE, per germline. The CDR3 totals 20 residues. After removal of 4 bases from V and 3 bases from J, the junction contained 13 bases not matched to a gene. The CDR3 nucleotides are TGTGCCAGCAGCCTCTCCACCGGGACTAGCGGGGGGAGGTACACCGGGGAGCTGTTTTTT. Amino acid sequence: CASSLSTGTSGGRYTGELFF.

CDR3 region: CASSRLGSGGAEQYF. The CDR3 region has the DNA TGCGCCAGCAGCCGTCTAGGGAGCGGGGGGGCCGAGCAGTACTTC. The chain links TRBV4-1 to TRBJ2-7; 10 bases line up with TRBD2. Trimming took 4 bases from V and 6 from J; bases not matched to a gene: 9. CDR1 is MGHRA and CDR2 is YSYEKL in the germline V gene. This CDR3 spans 15 amino acids.

The chain joins TRBV19 to TRBJ1-5; 7 nucleotides line up with TRBD1. Germline lookup yields CDR1 LNHDA and CDR2 SQIVND (reference sequence). After removal of 3 bases from V and 2 bases from J, the junction contained 4 bases not matched to a gene. CDR3 length: 15 amino acids. In DNA form, the CDR3 reads TGTGCCAGTAGTATCTACGGACAGGGCAATCAGCCCCAGCATTTT. Amino acid sequence: CASSIYGQGNQPQHF.